Listed here are 7 T cell receptor beta chains from one sample, sequenced in a study of shared clonotypes between healthy human individuals. Here immunoSEQ multiplex PCR was the method, and the copy in TCRdb shows in-frame clones only, minus some. Counted here are some 1.4 million clones, roughly 95% occurring once; the ten biggest clones make up roughly 1.2%. Sequenced: naive CD4+ T cells sorted from blood. Regarding subset: CD45RA+ positively selected. The receptors were gathered from a man between 25 and 39 years old in good health.

The chain joins TRBV28 to TRBJ2-2; D possibly uses TRBD1 or TRBD2 (5 bases each). CDR1 MDHEN and CDR2 SYDVKM come from the germline V gene. The CDR3 spans 16 residues. Trimming shortened V by 2 bases and J by 4 bases, and 14 bases separated the two germline ends. The CDR3 spells CASSLGGRWGTGELFF. The CDR3 region has the DNA TGTGCCAGCAGTTTAGGGGGTCGGTGGGGCACCGGGGAGCTGTTTTTT.

The table lists this clone with a count of one. The chain uses TRBV5-4 and TRBJ2-1; 9 nucleotides agree with TRBD1. The germline gives CDR1 SGHNT, CDR2 YYREEE (reference sequence). CDR3 length: 15 residues. V was pared by 4 bases and J by 7 bases, with 9 bases of the junction left unmatched. Here the CDR3 reads CASSGTGGSWNEQFF. For the CDR3, the DNA is TGTGCCAGCAGCGGCACAGGGGGCTCATGGAATGAGCAGTTCTTC.

The chain has TRBV21-1 and TRBJ2-5; the table's D call of TRBD1 was not tested on the DNA. TRBV21-1 is designated a pseudogene. This CDR3 contains 15 residues. The CDR3 loop is CASTLKGRIEETQYF. The CDR3 bases are TGTGCCAGCACCTTAAAGGGGCGGATAGAAGAGACCCAGTACTTC.

The chain couples TRBV19 to TRBJ1-5; unclear D gene. The CDR3 has 15 residues. Germline values: CDR1 LNHDA, CDR2 SQIVND (reference sequence). V dropped 0 bases and J dropped 3 bases, with 9 bases sitting between them. The CDR3: CASSIDRGDNQPQHF. The CDR3, as DNA: TGTGCCAGTAGTATAGATCGGGGAGACAATCAGCCCCAGCATTTT. The full variable domain, rest sourced from reference TRBV19 and TRBJ1-5, is DGGITQSPKYLFRKEGQNVTLSCEQNLNHDAMYWYRQDPGQGLRLIYYSQIVNDFQKGDIAEGYSVSREKKESFPLTVTSAQKNPTAFYLCASSIDRGDNQPQHFGDGTRLSIL.

The genes are TRBV5-1 and TRBJ2-5, with D perhaps matching TRBD2 (6 bases). Germline-derived CDR1 and CDR2 are SGHRS and YFSETQ. Trimming stripped 5 bases from V and 2 bases from J, with 22 bases between. The CDR3 loop spans 17 amino acids. CDR3 residues: CASSLIPGTLRQETQYF. The CDR3 DNA reads TGCGCCAGCAGTTTGATACCCGGGACTTTACGTCAAGAGACCCAGTACTTC.

CDR3 sequence (DNA): TGTGCCAGCAGCTTGAAAACAGGTACCCACGAGACCCAGTACTTC. Translated: CASSLKTGTHETQYF. The chain links TRBV5-4 to TRBJ2-5, with D maybe TRBD1 (5 bases). Germline loops: CDR1 SGHNT, CDR2 YYREEE (reference sequence). This CDR3 spans 15 amino acids. Trimming stripped 1 base from V and 5 bases from J, with 15 bases between.

CDR3 sequence reads: CASSGQGSGELFF. CDR3 nucleotides: TGTGCCAGCAGTGGACAGGGTAGCGGGGAGCTGTTTTTT. This chain uses TRBV2 with TRBJ2-2, with TRBD1 matching 7 bases. The germline gives CDR1 SNHLY, CDR2 FYNNEI. V lost 4 bases and J lost 7; bases outside the gene matches: 3. This CDR3 has 13 residues.